The clone carrying this T cell receptor (beta chain) was counted a single time. This sample is drawn from a study of control samples from healthy donors and cancer patients. This CDR3 has 15 amino acids. Germline CDR1 is LNHDA and CDR2 is SQIVND (reference sequence). V gave up 3 bases and J gave up 7 bases, with 15 bases separating them. Libraries were prepared by immunoSEQ multiplex PCR; TCRdb keeps only in-frame clonotypes and omits some of them. Of some 94,000 clones in the sample, 86% were seen once. The receptor was derived from a woman aged 50 to 65 in good health. Material for sequencing was blood. This chain connects TRBV19 to TRBJ1-4; D ambiguous. CDR3 residues: CASSIKVWYGEKLFF. The CDR3 DNA sequence: TGTGCCAGTAGTATTAAAGTGTGGTACGGTGAAAAACTGTTTTTT.